Described below is a single T cell receptor (beta chain) sequence and its context. The antigen remains unidentified. The record originates from a study of blood T cells in healthy people across ages. V was trimmed by 5 bases and J by 13 bases, leaving 15 bases between them. This CDR3 is 12 amino acids long. The germline V gene encodes CDR1 SGHTA and CDR2 FQGNSA. Study-level results: Unknown CMV status may confound age-related changes in expanded clones.

Using a J-beta primer mix together with a sample-barcoded 5' primer, a second PCR was run for about 6 to 12 cycles. Each cDNA molecule, via a template-switch adaptor with 12 random nucleotides, was tagged. The yield of each sample was at least 2.5 million CDR3-containing paired-end reads. MiXCR was run by TCRdb on the 5' RACE reads, yielding one entry per CDR3 protein. The sample carries over 600,000 distinct CDR3 sequences, around 41% recorded once. The source material was blood. The chain employs TRBV7-2 and TRBJ2-4, with a possible D match to TRBD2 (5 bases). The origin of this receptor is a man aged 80 or over in good health. CDR3 amino acids: CASSPNSDEQYF. For the CDR3, the DNA is TGTGCCAGCAGCCCCAATAGCGATGAGCAGTACTTC.